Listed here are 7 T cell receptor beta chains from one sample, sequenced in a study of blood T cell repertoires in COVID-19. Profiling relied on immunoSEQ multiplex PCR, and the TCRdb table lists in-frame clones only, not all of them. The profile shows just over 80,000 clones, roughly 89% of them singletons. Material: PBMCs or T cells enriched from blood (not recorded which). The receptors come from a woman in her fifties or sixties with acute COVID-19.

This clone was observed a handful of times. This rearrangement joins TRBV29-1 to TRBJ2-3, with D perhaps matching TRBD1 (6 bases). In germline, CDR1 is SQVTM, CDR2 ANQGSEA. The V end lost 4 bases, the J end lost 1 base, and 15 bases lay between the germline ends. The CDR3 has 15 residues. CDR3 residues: CSVAPKGDRTDTQYF. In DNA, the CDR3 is TGCAGCGTTGCCCCGAAGGGGGATCGCACAGATACGCAGTATTTT.

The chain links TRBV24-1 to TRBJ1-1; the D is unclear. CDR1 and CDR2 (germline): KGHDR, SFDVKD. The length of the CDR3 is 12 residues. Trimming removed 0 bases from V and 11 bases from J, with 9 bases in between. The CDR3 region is CATSDLGVQAFF. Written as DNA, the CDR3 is TGTGCCACCAGTGATTTGGGAGTTCAGGCTTTCTTT.

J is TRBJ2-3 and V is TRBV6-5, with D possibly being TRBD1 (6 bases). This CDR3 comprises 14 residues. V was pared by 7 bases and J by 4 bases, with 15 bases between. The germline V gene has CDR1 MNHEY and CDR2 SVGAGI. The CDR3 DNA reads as TGTGCCAGCACCCCGGTTGCAGGGGCAGATACGCAGTATTTT. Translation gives CASTPVAGADTQYF.

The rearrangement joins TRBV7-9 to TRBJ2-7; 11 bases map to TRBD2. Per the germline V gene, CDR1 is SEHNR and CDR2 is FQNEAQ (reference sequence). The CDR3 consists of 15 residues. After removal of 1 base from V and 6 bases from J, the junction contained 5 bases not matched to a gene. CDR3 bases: TGTGCCAGCAGCTTAGTGAATCTAGCGGGAGGCGAGCAGTACTTC. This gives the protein CASSLVNLAGGEQYF.

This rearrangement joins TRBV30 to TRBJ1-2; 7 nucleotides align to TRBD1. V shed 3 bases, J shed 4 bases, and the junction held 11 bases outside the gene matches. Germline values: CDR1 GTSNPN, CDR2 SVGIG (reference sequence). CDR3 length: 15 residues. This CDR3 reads CAWSATGNLFYGYTF. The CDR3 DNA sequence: TGTGCCTGGAGCGCGACAGGGAACCTGTTCTATGGCTACACCTTC.

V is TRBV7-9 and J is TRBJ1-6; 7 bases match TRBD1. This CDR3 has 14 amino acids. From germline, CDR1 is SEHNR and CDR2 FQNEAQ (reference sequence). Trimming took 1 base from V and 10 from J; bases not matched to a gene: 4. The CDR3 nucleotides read TGTGCCAGCAGCTTAGGACAGGGAGGATCACCCCTCCACTTT. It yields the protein CASSLGQGGSPLHF.

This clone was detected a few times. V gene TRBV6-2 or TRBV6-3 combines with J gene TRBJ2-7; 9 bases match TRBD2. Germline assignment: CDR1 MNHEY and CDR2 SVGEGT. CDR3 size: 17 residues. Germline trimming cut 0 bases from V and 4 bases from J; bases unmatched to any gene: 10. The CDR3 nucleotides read TGTGCCAGCAGTTACTCGAGATGGCCTAGCGGGACTTACGAGCAGTACTTC. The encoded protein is CASSYSRWPSGTYEQYF.